This TCR beta chain originates from a study of type 1 regulatory T cells. TCRdb reprocessed the reads via MiXCR and lists one record per CDR3 protein. The repertoire holds about 42,000 distinct CDR3 sequences, with about 12% as singletons. This clonotype was seen more than once but under ten times. As yet, its antigen is unknown. Sequenced: cultured non-Tr1 T cells, either the whole culture or a sorted T cell fraction (not recorded which). This receptor was identified in a human donor in good health.

CDR3 protein: CASSLGGQAVYGYTF. The CDR3 nucleotides are TGTGCCAGCAGCTTGGGAGGACAGGCGGTCTATGGCTACACCTTC. V gene TRBV7-2 combines with J gene TRBJ1-2, with TRBD1 matching 7 bases. V was clipped by 3 bases and J by 4 bases; unmatched bases: 8. Germline-derived CDR1 and CDR2 are SGHTA and FQGNSA. This CDR3 is built from 15 residues.